The 23 T cell receptor beta chains given below trace back to one sample, sequenced in a study of neurological immune-mediated disorders. TCRdb itself ran the 5' RACE reads through MiXCR, one entry per CDR3 protein. Of tens of thousands of distinct CDR3 sequences listed, roughly 15% are singletons. The sample comprised PBMCs. These receptors all stem from a woman aged 50 to 60 in good health.

A remark on this clonotype: At one boundary the junction diverges from the germline segment, which might be a read error. The chain uses TRBV28 and TRBJ2-7, with D perhaps assigned TRBD1 or TRBD2 (5 bases each). Per the germline V gene, CDR1 is MDHEN and CDR2 is SYDVKM. CDR3 length equals 15 residues. CDR3 coding DNA: TGTTCCAGCAGTACCCCCGGGGCAGGACCCTACGAGCATTACTTC. Residues: CSSSTPGAGPYEHYF.

This clonotype has at least ten counts. The chain employs TRBV3-1 and TRBJ2-2, with a possible D match to TRBD1 (6 bases). The germline V gene encodes CDR1 LGHDT and CDR2 YNNKEL (reference sequence). This CDR3 has 16 amino acids. The V gene lost 1 base and the J gene lost 3 bases, with 12 bases spanning the gap. CDR3 region: CASSQGLGQYTGELFF. As DNA, the CDR3 is TGTGCCAGCAGCCAAGGCCTGGGACAATACACCGGGGAGCTGTTTTTT. The complete variable domain, with remaining parts taken from reference TRBV3-1 and TRBJ2-2, reads DTAVSQTPKYLVTQMGNDKSIKCEQNLGHDTMYWYKQDSKKFLKIMFSYNNKELIINETVPNRFSPKSPDKAHLNLHINSLELGDSAVYFCASSQGLGQYTGELFFGEGSRLTVL.

This clonotype was recorded many times. J is TRBJ2-7 and V is TRBV29-1; D not resolved. V was pared by 4 bases and J by 0 bases, with 13 bases between. CDR1 and CDR2 from the germline V gene are SQVTM and ANQGSEA. The CDR3 runs to 14 residues. The CDR3 DNA reads TGCAGCGTTGTCGGACGAATGGACTCCTACGAGCAGTACTTC. It codes for CSVVGRMDSYEQYF.

The sample holds many counts of this clonotype. The CDR3 loop is CSAYRSGDTQYF. In nucleotides, the CDR3 is TGCAGTGCCTACCGATCGGGAGATACGCAGTATTTT. This chain links TRBV20-1 with TRBJ2-3; D ambiguous. V shed 6 bases and J shed 5 bases, with 12 bases lying between them. CDR3 length: 12 amino acids. Germline V gene sequence: CDR1 DFQATT, CDR2 SNEGSKA (reference sequence).

This clonotype was recorded at least ten times. This sequence joins TRBV6-5 and TRBJ2-7; D may be TRBD2 (5 bases). From germline, CDR1 is MNHEY and CDR2 SVGAGI. Trimming shortened V by 0 bases and J by 2 bases, and 8 bases separated the two germline ends. The CDR3 length is 14 residues. The CDR3 sequence is CASSYSMGAYEQYF. CDR3 DNA: TGTGCCAGCAGTTACTCCATGGGAGCCTACGAGCAGTACTTC.

This clonotype was observed at least ten times. The rearrangement links TRBV7-9 to TRBJ2-2, with 11 bases fitting TRBD1. V gave up 6 bases and J gave up 6 bases; unmatched junction bases: 9. This CDR3 comprises 16 residues. Germline CDR1 reads SEHNR; CDR2 reads FQNEAQ (reference sequence). The CDR3 nucleotides read TGTGCCAGCAGGCGACCCGGGACAGGGGGTTCCGGGGAGCTGTTTTTT. It specifies CASRRPGTGGSGELFF.

This clonotype has ten or more counts. The V call is TRBV20-1, the J call TRBJ2-3, with unresolved D. Germline values: CDR1 DFQATT, CDR2 SNEGSKA (reference sequence). V lost 0 bases and J lost 6, with 16 bases in between. The CDR3 is 15 residues long. CDR3 in amino acids: CSAREGLGLGDTQYF. The CDR3 coding sequence is TGCAGTGCTAGAGAGGGCCTAGGGTTAGGGGATACGCAGTATTTT.

This clonotype was seen at least ten times. V and J are TRBV4-1 and TRBJ2-5; no reliable D call. The CDR3 runs to 15 residues. CDR1 MGHRA and CDR2 YSYEKL come from the germline V gene. V was shortened by 1 base and J by 5 bases, with 14 bases between the two germline ends. The CDR3 DNA reads as TGCGCCAGCAGCCAAGGAACTGGCGGAGCGGAGACCCAGTACTTC. It is translated as CASSQGTGGAETQYF.

This clonotype was counted ten times or more. V is TRBV4-2 and J is TRBJ2-4, with 7 positions matching TRBD2. After removal of 3 bases from V and 0 bases from J, the junction contained 14 bases not matched to a gene. Germline V gene data show CDR1 as LGHNA and CDR2 as YNFKEQ. The CDR3 length is 19 residues. CDR3 sequence reads: CASSQAGRSPAGAKNIQYF. CDR3 sequence (DNA): TGTGCCAGCAGCCAGGCCGGGAGGAGCCCCGCCGGAGCCAAAAACATTCAGTACTTC.

This clonotype occurred many times. The V and J genes are TRBV5-4 and TRBJ1-2, with 11 nucleotides matching TRBD1. V was pared by 5 bases and J by 8 bases, with 5 bases of the junction left unmatched. In germline, CDR1 is SGHNT, CDR2 YYREEE (reference sequence). The CDR3 contains 13 residues. The CDR3 DNA follows: TGTGCCAGCAGGCGGACAGGGGGCCCCGGCTACACCTTC. It encodes CASRRTGGPGYTF.

This clonotype was counted at least ten times. This chain uses TRBV12-3 or TRBV12-4 with TRBJ1-1; 11 nucleotides align to TRBD1. V trimming: 2 bases; J trimming: 6 bases; junction bases outside the gene matches: 5. The CDR3 contains 15 residues. CDR3 nucleotide sequence: TGTGCCAGCAGTTTAAGGACAGGGGGCGCCTCTGAAGCTTTCTTT. Its protein product is CASSLRTGGASEAFF.

This CDR3 is CASSPAGHPGAFF. The DNA for the CDR3 is TGCGCCAGCAGCCCTGCAGGTCACCCTGGAGCTTTCTTT. The chain carries TRBV5-1 and TRBJ1-1, with no clear D. This CDR3 has 13 residues. Germline loops: CDR1 SGHRS, CDR2 YFSETQ. V was clipped by 4 bases and J by 10 bases, with 17 bases between them.

This clonotype has a count of ten or more. The chain uses TRBV5-1 and TRBJ1-2, with no clear D. Germline V gene sequence: CDR1 SGHRS, CDR2 YFSETQ. This CDR3 has 12 residues. Trimming took 4 bases from V and 4 from J, leaving 8 bases between them. CDR3: CASSVGFYGYTF. CDR3 coding DNA: TGCGCCAGCAGCGTGGGGTTCTATGGCTACACCTTC.

This chain uses TRBV25-1 with TRBJ1-2, with 7 bases aligning to TRBD1. This CDR3 comprises 13 residues. Trimming at V came to 4 bases and at J to 5 bases, leaving 4 bases not matched to a gene. Germline V gives CDR1 MGHDK, CDR2 SYGVNS. As DNA, the CDR3 is TGTGCCAGCAGTGTACTGACAGGGTATGGCTACACCTTC. Translation: CASSVLTGYGYTF.

At least ten counts were recorded for this clonotype. V gene TRBV5-1 combines with J gene TRBJ2-1; 9 bases map to TRBD1. CDR1 is SGHRS, CDR2 YFSETQ, per germline. The trim removed 4 bases at V and 7 bases at J, leaving 9 bases unmatched. The CDR3 is made up of 15 amino acids. CDR3 amino acids: CASSPGGQGWNEQFF. In nucleotides, the CDR3 is TGCGCCAGCAGCCCAGGGGGACAGGGTTGGAATGAGCAGTTCTTC.

This clonotype was counted ten times or more. The chain carries TRBV28 and TRBJ2-1; D gene uncertain. The CDR3 is made up of 13 amino acids. CDR1 MDHEN and CDR2 SYDVKM come from the germline V gene. Trimming removed 2 bases at V and 4 bases at J, with 6 bases between. In DNA form, the CDR3 reads TGTGCCAGCAGTTTAGGCGAATACAATGAGCAGTTCTTC. Its protein is CASSLGEYNEQFF.

The rearrangement joins TRBV20-1 to TRBJ2-3; 9 bases match TRBD2. Germline V CDR1 and CDR2: DFQATT, SNEGSKA (reference sequence). J gave up 0 bases and V 3 bases, and 4 bases lay outside the gene matches. CDR3 size: 15 residues. For the CDR3, the DNA is TGCAGTGCTAGCGTAGCGGGGGCCAGCACAGATACGCAGTATTTT. Its translation is CSASVAGASTDTQYF.

This rearrangement joins TRBV7-8 to TRBJ2-2; 12 bases align to TRBD2. This CDR3 is built from 16 residues. V was clipped by 2 bases and J by 7 bases; unmatched bases: 5. Germline-derived CDR1 and CDR2 are SGHVS and FQNEAQ. The CDR3 sequence: CASSLLAGGLGGELFF. CDR3 DNA sequence: TGTGCCAGCAGCTTACTAGCGGGGGGGCTTGGCGGGGAGCTGTTTTTT.

This clonotype was counted at least ten times. The V gene is TRBV7-2, the J gene TRBJ1-4; D uncertain. This CDR3 has 12 residues. Germline CDR1 SGHTA, CDR2 FQGNSA. V was shortened by 5 bases and J by 10 bases, with 11 bases between the two germline ends. The CDR3 loop is CASSPLDGKLFF. The DNA of the CDR3 is TGTGCCAGCAGCCCATTGGACGGAAAACTGTTTTTT.

This clonotype has a count of ten or more. V usage is TRBV6-2 or TRBV6-3 and J usage is TRBJ2-1; D may be TRBD1 (7 bases). The germline gives CDR1 MNHEY, CDR2 SVGEGT. V was clipped by 5 bases and J by 4 bases, with 18 bases between them. The CDR3 length is 16 residues. CDR3 sequence: CASSRVLAGQYNEQFF. The CDR3 DNA follows: TGTGCCAGCAGTAGGGTTTTGGCGGGACAGTACAATGAGCAGTTCTTC.

The table lists this clonotype with many counts. The chain employs TRBV5-1 and TRBJ2-2; the match to TRBD2 covers 8 bases. Germline CDR1 SGHRS, CDR2 YFSETQ. This CDR3 comprises 17 residues. V dropped 4 bases and J dropped 4; count of bases not matched to a gene: 12. The CDR3 region has the DNA TGCGCCAGCAGCGACGCGGCGGGGGGATTAGCCACCGGGGAGCTGTTTTTT. Its translation: CASSDAAGGLATGELFF.

This clonotype was picked up many times. The chain carries TRBV12-3 or TRBV12-4 and TRBJ1-5; weak D call: TRBD1 (6 bases). The V end lost 7 bases, the J end lost 10 bases, and 17 bases lay between the germline ends. The CDR3 covers 13 residues. The CDR3 DNA sequence: TGTGCCAGCACCCCGACAGGAAGGAGACCCCAGCATTTT. Protein: CASTPTGRRPQHF.

The chain employs TRBV30 and TRBJ1-1; the D gene is possibly TRBD1 (6 bases). Germline CDR1 GTSNPN, CDR2 SVGIG (reference sequence). The CDR3 contains 18 residues. With 7 bases removed from V and 0 bases from J, the gap between germline ends came to 27 bases. The CDR3 DNA follows: TGTGCCTTGTTCAGGGGTTCGGGCATGATTAACATGAACACTGAAGCTTTCTTT. Translating it yields CALFRGSGMINMNTEAFF.